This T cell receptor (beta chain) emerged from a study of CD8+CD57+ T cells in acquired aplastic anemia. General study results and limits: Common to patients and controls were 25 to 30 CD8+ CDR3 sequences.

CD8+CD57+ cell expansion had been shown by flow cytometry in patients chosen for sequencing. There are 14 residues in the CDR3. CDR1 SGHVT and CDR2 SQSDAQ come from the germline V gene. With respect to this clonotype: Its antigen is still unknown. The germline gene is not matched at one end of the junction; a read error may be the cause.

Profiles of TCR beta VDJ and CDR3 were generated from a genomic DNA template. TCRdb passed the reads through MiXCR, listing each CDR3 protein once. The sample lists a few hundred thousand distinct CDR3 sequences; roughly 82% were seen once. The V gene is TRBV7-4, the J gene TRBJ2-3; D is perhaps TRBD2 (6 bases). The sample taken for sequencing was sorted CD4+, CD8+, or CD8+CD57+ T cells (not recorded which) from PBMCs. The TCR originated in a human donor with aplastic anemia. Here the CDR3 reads CASSFVGGLDQAHF. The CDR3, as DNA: TGTGCCAGCAGCTTCGTCGGGGGTCTCGACCAGGCACATTTT.